The 27 T cell receptor beta chains given below trace back to one sample, sequenced in a study of molecular identifiers for immune sequencing clone quantification. TCRdb reprocessed the PCR reads with MiXCR, giving one entry per CDR3 protein. The sample consists of roughly 86,000 distinct CDR3 sequences, 15% to 20% of them appearing once. Specimen: naive CD8+ T cells from blood, with Jurkat cell RNA spiked in. Subset indicated: FACS-sorted CD8+CD4-CCR7+CD45RA+ naive T cells. These receptors originate from a human donor in good health. Some libraries in this study had Jurkat cell RNA spiked in.

Ten or more counts support this clonotype. This chain joins TRBV7-9 and TRBJ1-1; a possible D gene is TRBD1 (6 bases). The CDR3 runs 15 residues. Trimming shortened V by 5 bases and J by 0 bases, and 13 bases separated the two germline ends. CDR1 and CDR2 from the germline V gene are SEHNR and FQNEAQ (reference sequence). The CDR3 loop reads CASSRGAGLNTEAFF. The DNA for the CDR3 is TGTGCCAGCAGCCGGGGGGCAGGGCTGAACACTGAAGCTTTCTTT.

This clonotype was recorded many times. The chain has TRBV6-1 and TRBJ2-7; D uncertain. V was shortened by 8 bases and J by 4 bases, with 6 bases between the two germline ends. This CDR3 is 10 amino acids long. Per the germline V gene, CDR1 is MNHNS and CDR2 is SASEGT. DNA for the CDR3: TGTGCCAGCGGGCTGTACGAGCAGTACTTC. This encodes CASGLYEQYF.

Of note for this clonotype: The conserved final phenylalanine or tryptophan is absent from the CDR3, which likely points to a read error. The chain couples TRBV12-3 or TRBV12-4 to TRBJ2-1; TRBD1 aligns across 10 bases. The CDR3 has 15 amino acids. CDR3 sequence: CASNDGQGGYNEQFS. CDR3 DNA sequence: TGCGCCAGCAATGACGGACAGGGGGGGTACAATGAGCAGTTCTCC.

The sample holds one count of this clonotype. Just one base apart from a much larger clone, this may be a read error. This chain links TRBV28 with TRBJ1-1; no reliable D call. Looked up from germline, CDR1 is MDHEN and CDR2 is SYDVKM. The germline V and J ends were trimmed by 8 bases and 0 bases, with 7 bases remaining between them. The length of the CDR3 is 12 residues. CDR3 DNA sequence: TGTGCCAGCGGAATAATGAACACTGAAGCTTTCTTT. Translating gives CASGIMNTEAFF.

This rearrangement joins TRBV7-2 to TRBJ2-7; D ambiguous. The V gene's germline CDR1 is SGHTA and CDR2 FQGNSA. The CDR3 totals 12 residues. The V end was cut by 5 bases, the J end by 9 bases, with 14 bases between. The CDR3 loop reads CASSTNLLGQYF. Here the CDR3 DNA reads TGTGCCAGCAGCACAAACCTCCTGGGGCAGTACTTC.

This clonotype was seen ten or more times. This chain connects TRBV21-1 to TRBJ2-7; the listed D gene, TRBD1, was not tested against the DNA. TRBV21-1 constitutes a pseudogene. This CDR3 contains 18 residues. The CDR3 coding sequence is TGTGCCAGCAGCAAGAAATGGGGCCCCCGGGACAGGGGGCACGAGCAGTACTTC. Its translation: CASSKKWGPRDRGHEQYF.

In the case of this clonotype: A much bigger clone sits one base away, suggesting this may be a read error. The rearrangement uses TRBV30 and TRBJ1-4; D is undetermined. This CDR3 has 11 amino acids. Germline assignment: CDR1 GTSNPN and CDR2 SVGIG (reference sequence). CDR3 amino acids: CAWSPGEKLVF. The CDR3 bases are TGTGCCTGGAGCCCCGGTGAAAAACTGGTTTTT.

This clonotype was found many times. The chain joins TRBV9 to TRBJ1-6; D is unclear. There are 15 residues in the CDR3. Germline V gene data show CDR1 as SGDLS and CDR2 as YYNGEE. V dropped 4 bases and J dropped 9 bases, with 17 bases sitting between them. CDR3 DNA sequence: TGTGCCAGCAGCTTATACGACGGGAGCAGTTCACCCCTCCACTTT. Protein sequence: CASSLYDGSSSPLHF. Variable domain in full (rest from reference TRBV9 and TRBJ1-6): DSGVTQTPKHLITATGQRVTLRCSPRSGDLSVYWYQQSLDQGLQFLIQYYNGEERAKGNILERFSAQQFPDLHSELNLSSLELGDSALYFCASSLYDGSSSPLHFGNGTRLTVT.

Ten or more counts support this clonotype. The chain employs TRBV7-8 and TRBJ1-5, with TRBD1 as a possible D gene (6 bases). From germline, CDR1 is SGHVS and CDR2 FQNEAQ. This CDR3 has 15 amino acids. V was trimmed by 0 bases and J by 2 bases, leaving 8 bases between them. Here the CDR3 reads CASSLAGAGNQPQHF. The CDR3 region has the DNA TGTGCCAGCAGCTTAGCGGGGGCTGGCAATCAGCCCCAGCATTTT. The whole variable domain, remainder taken from reference TRBV7-8 and TRBJ1-5, is GAGVSQSPRYKVAKRGQDVALRCDPISGHVSLFWYQQALGQGPEFLTYFQNEAQLDKSGLPSDRFFAERPEGSVSTLKIQRTQQEDSAVYLCASSLAGAGNQPQHFGDGTRLSIL.

Concerning this clonotype: This may come from a read error, since a much larger clone is one base off. Without the conserved terminal phenylalanine or tryptophan, this CDR3 likely stems from a read error. V is TRBV13 and J is TRBJ1-1; no reliable D call. The CDR3 covers 11 residues. CDR1 and CDR2 (germline): PRHDT, FYEKMQ (reference sequence). V dropped 0 bases and J dropped 6 bases, with 2 bases sitting between them. The CDR3 loop reads CASSLGPEAFS. In nucleotides, the CDR3 is TGTGCCAGCAGCTTAGGCCCTGAAGCTTTCTCT.

This clonotype was counted many times. The J gene is TRBJ2-3, the V gene TRBV6-5; 7 bases fit TRBD2. After removal of 6 bases from V and 2 bases from J, the junction contained 11 bases not matched to a gene. Germline values: CDR1 MNHEY, CDR2 SVGAGI. This CDR3 region has 16 residues. CDR3 nucleotide sequence: TGTGCCAGCAGGCCACCTCTAGCGGACTACACAGATACGCAGTATTTT. Translated, it gives CASRPPLADYTDTQYF.

Ten or more counts support this clonotype. V and J are TRBV19 and TRBJ1-1; D remains ambiguous. The length of the CDR3 is 16 residues. Trimming stripped 5 bases from V and 0 bases from J, with 16 bases between. CDR1 is LNHDA, CDR2 SQIVND, per germline (reference sequence). The CDR3 nucleotides read TGTGCCAGTAGTTCGGCAACTTACACACTGAACACTGAAGCTTTCTTT. Its protein product is CASSSATYTLNTEAFF.

To note about this clonotype: A read error may explain this, as a much larger clone is one base away. J is TRBJ1-1 and V is TRBV19; TRBD1 agrees at 8 bases. The CDR3 is 16 residues long. Germline CDR1 is LNHDA and CDR2 is SQIVND (reference sequence). V lost 3 bases, J lost 4 bases, and 10 bases stayed unmatched. CDR3 nucleotides: TGTGCCAGTAGTATGTCAACAGGGGGTTGGGGCACTGAAGCTTTCTTT. Amino acid sequence: CASSMSTGGWGTEAFF.

This clonotype was counted at least ten times. The chain employs TRBV13 and TRBJ2-1, with no clear D. V shed 4 bases and J shed 10 bases, with 8 bases lying between them. There are 11 residues in the CDR3. CDR1 and CDR2 from the germline V gene are PRHDT and FYEKMQ (reference sequence). CDR3 in DNA: TGTGCCAGCAGCTGGACCCAGGAGCAGTTCTTC. It codes for CASSWTQEQFF. The full variable domain, in which reference TRBV13 and TRBJ2-1 provide the parts outside the CDR3, is AAGVIQSPRHLIKEKRETATLKCYPIPRHDTVYWYQQGPGQDPQFLISFYEKMQSDKGSIPDRFSAQQFSDYHSELNMSSLELGDSALYFCASSWTQEQFFGPGTRLTVL.

This chain uses TRBV6-2 or TRBV6-3 with TRBJ2-3; 8 bases are shared with TRBD2. V shed 6 bases and J 0 bases; nucleotides not matched to a gene: 5. The CDR3 totals 15 residues. Germline loops: CDR1 MNHEY, CDR2 SVGEGT. Written as DNA, the CDR3 is TGTGCCAGCAGCCGCGGGGGGTTTAGCACAGATACGCAGTATTTT. This codes for CASSRGGFSTDTQYF.

The sample holds many counts of this clonotype. V is TRBV19 and J is TRBJ1-1; D perhaps matches TRBD1 (5 bases). Trimming removed 2 bases from V and 2 bases from J, with 12 bases in between. CDR3 size: 15 residues. The V gene's germline CDR1 is LNHDA and CDR2 SQIVND (reference sequence). CDR3 in DNA: TGTGCCAGTAGTATAAACGGGGGTCCTAACACTGAAGCTTTCTTT. Protein sequence: CASSINGGPNTEAFF.

Ten or more counts support this clonotype. The chain couples TRBV7-9 to TRBJ2-1; 9 bases line up with TRBD2. Germline-derived CDR1 and CDR2 are SEHNR and FQNEAQ (reference sequence). The CDR3 length is 16 residues. The ends lost 5 bases at V and 4 bases at J; junction bases unmatched: 9. CDR3 sequence (DNA): TGTGCCAGCAGCCCCACCGGGACTAGCTCGTACAATGAGCAGTTCTTC. Translation: CASSPTGTSSYNEQFF.

There are many counts of this clonotype. V gene TRBV10-3 combines with J gene TRBJ1-1, with D hard to call. The CDR3 runs to 15 residues. The V end lost 5 bases, the J end lost 0 bases, and 13 bases lay between the germline ends. Germline-derived CDR1 and CDR2 are ENHRY and SYGVKD. In DNA form, the CDR3 reads TGTGCCATCAGTCCCTTGGGCGGCCTGAACACTGAAGCTTTCTTT. It is translated as CAISPLGGLNTEAFF.

The chain carries TRBV7-2 and TRBJ1-1; possibly TRBD1 for D (5 bases). The CDR3 length is 14 residues. With 8 bases removed from V and 5 bases from J, the gap between germline ends came to 18 bases. Per germline, CDR1 SGHTA and CDR2 FQGNSA. The CDR3 sequence: CASSGFRSPTEAFF. The CDR3, as DNA: TGTGCCAGCTCAGGGTTTAGATCTCCTACTGAAGCTTTCTTT.

At least ten counts were recorded for this clonotype. The chain links TRBV11-1 to TRBJ2-3; TRBD1 is a possible D gene (6 bases). With 3 bases removed from V and 9 bases from J, the gap between germline ends came to 19 bases. This CDR3 has 15 amino acids. Germline values: CDR1 SGHAT, CDR2 FQDESV (reference sequence). The CDR3 bases are TGTGCCAGCAGCTTTTCCGGTGAGGGCCAGGGGACGCAGTATTTT. It translates to CASSFSGEGQGTQYF.

This clonotype was recorded once. Just one base apart from a much larger clone, this may be a read error. J is TRBJ2-1 and V is TRBV29-1; 7 nucleotides match TRBD2. This CDR3 is 15 amino acids long. V shed 8 bases, J shed 7 bases, and the junction held 17 bases outside the gene matches. CDR1 and CDR2 from the germline V gene are SQVTM and ANQGSEA. CDR3 DNA: TGCAGCTGGAGGGCCTGGACTAGAGTGTCAAATGAGCAGTTCTTC. Translating it yields CSWRAWTRVSNEQFF.

This clonotype was counted at least ten times. The genes are TRBV27 and TRBJ2-1, with 11 bases matching TRBD2. The CDR3 runs to 15 residues. Per germline, CDR1 MNHEY and CDR2 SMNVEV (reference sequence). Trimming cost V 5 bases and J 6 bases; bases outside gene matches: 6. The CDR3 sequence: CASSPGLAAPNEQFF. The CDR3 DNA sequence: TGTGCCAGCAGTCCGGGACTAGCGGCCCCCAATGAGCAGTTCTTC.

On this clonotype itself: It may be a read error: a sequence one base away is much more abundant. V and J are TRBV6-5 and TRBJ2-5; possible D gene TRBD2, 5 bases. Germline CDR1 and CDR2: MNHEY and SVGAGI. There are 11 residues in the CDR3. The CDR3 reads CASSHGEIQYF. The CDR3 DNA reads TGTGCCAGCAGCCACGGGGAGATCCAGTACTTC.

The chain couples TRBV29-1 to TRBJ2-7; either TRBD1 or TRBD2 may supply D (5 bases each). Germline V CDR1 and CDR2: SQVTM, ANQGSEA. The CDR3 extends over 15 amino acids. Trimming removed 3 bases at V and 3 bases at J, with 18 bases between. This CDR3 reads CSVDWVGVKGYEQYF. As DNA, the CDR3 is TGCAGCGTTGATTGGGTGGGGGTTAAGGGCTACGAGCAGTACTTC.

This clonotype appeared many times. The rearrangement links TRBV13 to TRBJ1-1, with D possibly matching TRBD1 (6 bases). V shed 5 bases and J shed 5 bases, with 12 bases lying between them. CDR3 length: 13 amino acids. Germline loops: CDR1 PRHDT, CDR2 FYEKMQ (reference sequence). In nucleotides, the CDR3 is TGTGCCAGCAGCCTCCAGGGGAGGACTGAAGCTTTCTTT. This encodes CASSLQGRTEAFF. Combining the CDR3 with reference TRBV13 and TRBJ1-1 gives the whole variable domain AAGVIQSPRHLIKEKRETATLKCYPIPRHDTVYWYQQGPGQDPQFLISFYEKMQSDKGSIPDRFSAQQFSDYHSELNMSSLELGDSALYFCASSLQGRTEAFFGQGTRLTVV.

Many counts were recorded for this clonotype. The genes are TRBV6-2 or TRBV6-3 and TRBJ1-1, with D unclear. Germline values: CDR1 MNHEY, CDR2 SVGEGT. The CDR3 has 13 residues. The V and J ends lost 2 bases and 4 bases respectively, with 8 bases between them. CDR3 amino acids: CASSYPYRTEAFF. CDR3 sequence (DNA): TGTGCCAGCAGTTACCCGTACCGCACTGAAGCTTTCTTT.

Ten or more counts support this clonotype. CDR3 sequence (DNA): TGCAGCGTTGAAGACTCAAAGACAGGGGGTGCAGGAGATACGCAGTATTTT. Translating gives CSVEDSKTGGAGDTQYF. This chain links TRBV29-1 with TRBJ2-3; 9 nucleotides match TRBD1. V dropped 0 bases and J dropped 5; count of bases not matched to a gene: 12. The V gene's germline CDR1 is SQVTM and CDR2 ANQGSEA. CDR3 length: 17 residues.